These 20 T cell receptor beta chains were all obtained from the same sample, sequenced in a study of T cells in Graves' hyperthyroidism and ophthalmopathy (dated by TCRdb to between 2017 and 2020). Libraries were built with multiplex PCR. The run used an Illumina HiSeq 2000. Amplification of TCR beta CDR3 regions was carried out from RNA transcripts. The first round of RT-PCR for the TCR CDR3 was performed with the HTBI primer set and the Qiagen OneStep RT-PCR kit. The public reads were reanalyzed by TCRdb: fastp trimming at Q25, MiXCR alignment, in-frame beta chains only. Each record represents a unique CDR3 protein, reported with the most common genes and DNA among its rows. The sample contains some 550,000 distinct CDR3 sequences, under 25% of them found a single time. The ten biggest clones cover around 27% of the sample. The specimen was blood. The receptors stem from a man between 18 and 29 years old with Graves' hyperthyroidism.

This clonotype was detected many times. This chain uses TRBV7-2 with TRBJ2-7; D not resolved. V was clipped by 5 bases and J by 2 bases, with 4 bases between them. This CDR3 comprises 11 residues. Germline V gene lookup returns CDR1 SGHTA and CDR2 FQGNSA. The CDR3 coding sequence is TGTGCCAGCAGCATTCCCTACGAGCAGTACTTC. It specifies CASSIPYEQYF.

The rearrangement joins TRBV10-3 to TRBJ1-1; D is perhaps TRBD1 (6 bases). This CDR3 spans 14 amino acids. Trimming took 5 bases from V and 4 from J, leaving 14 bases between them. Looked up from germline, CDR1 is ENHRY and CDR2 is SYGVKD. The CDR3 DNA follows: TGTGCCATCAGTCGCGGGGGCATCGGCACTGAAGCTTTCTTT. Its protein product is CAISRGGIGTEAFF.

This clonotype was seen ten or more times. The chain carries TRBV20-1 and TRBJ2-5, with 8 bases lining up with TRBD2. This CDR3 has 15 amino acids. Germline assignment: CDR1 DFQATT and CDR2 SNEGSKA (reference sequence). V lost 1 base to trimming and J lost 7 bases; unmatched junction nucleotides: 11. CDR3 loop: CSARVVAGKLGTQYF. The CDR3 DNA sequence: TGCAGTGCTAGAGTTGTAGCGGGGAAACTCGGGACCCAGTACTTC.

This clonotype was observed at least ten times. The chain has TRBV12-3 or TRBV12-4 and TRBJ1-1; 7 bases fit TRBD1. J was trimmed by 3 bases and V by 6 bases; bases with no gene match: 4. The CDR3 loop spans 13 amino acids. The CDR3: CASSPGQYTEAFF. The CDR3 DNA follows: TGTGCCAGCAGCCCGGGACAGTACACTGAAGCTTTCTTT.

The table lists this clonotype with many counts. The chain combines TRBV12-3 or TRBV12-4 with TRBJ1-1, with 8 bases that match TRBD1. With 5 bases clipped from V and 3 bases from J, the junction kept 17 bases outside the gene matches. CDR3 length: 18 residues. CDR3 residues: CASSRPGRGLSGDTEAFF. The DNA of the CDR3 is TGTGCCAGCAGTCGACCGGGCAGGGGGCTGTCCGGGGACACTGAAGCTTTCTTT.

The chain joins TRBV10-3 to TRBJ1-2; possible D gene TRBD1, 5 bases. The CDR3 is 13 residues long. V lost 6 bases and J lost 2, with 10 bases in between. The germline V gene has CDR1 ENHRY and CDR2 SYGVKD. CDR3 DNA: TGTGCCATCAGAGGGGAGGGGAACTATGGCTACACCTTC. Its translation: CAIRGEGNYGYTF.

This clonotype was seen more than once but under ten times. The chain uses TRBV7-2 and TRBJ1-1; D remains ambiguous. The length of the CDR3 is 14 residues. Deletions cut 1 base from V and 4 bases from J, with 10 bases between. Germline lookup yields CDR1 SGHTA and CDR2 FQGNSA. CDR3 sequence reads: CASSLGAAVTEAFF. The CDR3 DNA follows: TGTGCCAGCAGCTTAGGGGCCGCGGTCACTGAAGCTTTCTTT.

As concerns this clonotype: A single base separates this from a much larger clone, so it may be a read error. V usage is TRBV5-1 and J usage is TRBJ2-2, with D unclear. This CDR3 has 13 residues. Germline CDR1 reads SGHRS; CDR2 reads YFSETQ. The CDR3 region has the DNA TGCGCCTGCAGCCCGGGTTCCGCCGGGGAGCTGTTTTTT. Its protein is CACSPGSAGELFF.

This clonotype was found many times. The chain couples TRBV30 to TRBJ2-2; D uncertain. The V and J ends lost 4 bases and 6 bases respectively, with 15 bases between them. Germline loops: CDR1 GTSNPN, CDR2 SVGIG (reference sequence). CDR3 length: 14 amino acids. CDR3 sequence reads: CAWNPLMGPGELFF. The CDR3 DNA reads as TGTGCCTGGAACCCCCTAATGGGCCCCGGGGAGCTGTTTTTT.

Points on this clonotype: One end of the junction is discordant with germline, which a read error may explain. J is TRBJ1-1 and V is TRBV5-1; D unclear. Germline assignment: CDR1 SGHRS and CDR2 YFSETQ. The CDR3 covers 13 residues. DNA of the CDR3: TGCGCCAGCAGCGTCGCTCTGAACACTGATGCTTTCTTT. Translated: CASSVALNTDAFF.

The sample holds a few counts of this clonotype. The CDR3 loop reads CASSYNHLTGVRSNQPQHF. The CDR3 DNA follows: TGTGCCAGCAGTTACAACCACCTGACGGGGGTAAGGAGCAATCAGCCCCAGCATTTT. The chain is built from TRBV6-6 and TRBJ1-5; a possible D gene is TRBD1 (5 bases). Trimming removed 2 bases at V and 1 base at J, with 21 bases between. CDR1 and CDR2 (germline): MNHNY, SVGAGI (reference sequence). The CDR3 totals 19 residues.

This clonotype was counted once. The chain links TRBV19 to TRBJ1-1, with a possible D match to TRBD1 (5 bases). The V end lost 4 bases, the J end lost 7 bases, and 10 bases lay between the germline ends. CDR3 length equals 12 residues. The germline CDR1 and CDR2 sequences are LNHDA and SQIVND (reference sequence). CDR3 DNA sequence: TGTGCCAGTAGTACCCCCGGGGGTGAAGCTTTCTTT. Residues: CASSTPGGEAFF.

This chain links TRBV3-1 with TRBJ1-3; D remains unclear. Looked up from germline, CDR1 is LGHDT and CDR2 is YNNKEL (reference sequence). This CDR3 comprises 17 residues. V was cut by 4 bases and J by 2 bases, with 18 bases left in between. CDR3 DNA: TGTGCCAGCAGCCCTGGAACGGGAGTAGGGCCTGGAAACACCATATATTTT. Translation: CASSPGTGVGPGNTIYF.

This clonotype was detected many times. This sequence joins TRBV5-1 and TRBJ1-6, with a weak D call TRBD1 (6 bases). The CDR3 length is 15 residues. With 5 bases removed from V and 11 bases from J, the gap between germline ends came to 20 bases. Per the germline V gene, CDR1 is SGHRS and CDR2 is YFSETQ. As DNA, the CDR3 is TGCGCCAGCAGGATACTGACAGGCTTCGGGACACCCCTCCACTTT. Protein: CASRILTGFGTPLHF.

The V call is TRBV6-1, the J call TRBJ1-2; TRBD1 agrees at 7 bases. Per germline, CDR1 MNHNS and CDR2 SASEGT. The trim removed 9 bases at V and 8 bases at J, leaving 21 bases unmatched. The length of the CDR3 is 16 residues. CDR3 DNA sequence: TGTGCCAGTCCTCCGGTTCCGAGACAGGGAAATTCCGGCTACACCTTC. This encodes CASPPVPRQGNSGYTF.

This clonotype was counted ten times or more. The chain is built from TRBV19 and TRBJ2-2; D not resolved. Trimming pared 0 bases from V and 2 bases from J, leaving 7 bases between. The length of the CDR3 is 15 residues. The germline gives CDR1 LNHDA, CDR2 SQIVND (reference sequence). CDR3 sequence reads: CASSIDGSNTGELFF. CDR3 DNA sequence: TGTGCCAGTAGTATAGATGGCAGCAACACCGGGGAGCTGTTTTTT.

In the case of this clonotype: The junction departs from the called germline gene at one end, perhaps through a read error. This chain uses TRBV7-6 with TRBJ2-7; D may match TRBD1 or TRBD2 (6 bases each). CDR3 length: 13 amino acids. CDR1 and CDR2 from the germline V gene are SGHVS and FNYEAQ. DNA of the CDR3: TGTGCCAGCAGCTCAGGGGACTCCTGCGAGCAGTACTTC. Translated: CASSSGDSCEQYF.

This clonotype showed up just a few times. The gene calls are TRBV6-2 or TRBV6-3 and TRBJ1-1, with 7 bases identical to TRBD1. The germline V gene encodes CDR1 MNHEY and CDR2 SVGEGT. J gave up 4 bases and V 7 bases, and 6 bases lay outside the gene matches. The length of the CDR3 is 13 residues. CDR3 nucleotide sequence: TGTGCCAGCAACGAACAGGGGTTCACTGAAGCTTTCTTT. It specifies CASNEQGFTEAFF.

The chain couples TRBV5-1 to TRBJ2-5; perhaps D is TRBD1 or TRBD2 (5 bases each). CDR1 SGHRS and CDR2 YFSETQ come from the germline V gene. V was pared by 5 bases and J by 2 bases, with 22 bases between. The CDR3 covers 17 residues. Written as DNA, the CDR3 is TGCGCCAGCAGTCGTATTGGGCAGGGACCCGGTCAAGAGACCCAGTACTTC. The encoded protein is CASSRIGQGPGQETQYF.

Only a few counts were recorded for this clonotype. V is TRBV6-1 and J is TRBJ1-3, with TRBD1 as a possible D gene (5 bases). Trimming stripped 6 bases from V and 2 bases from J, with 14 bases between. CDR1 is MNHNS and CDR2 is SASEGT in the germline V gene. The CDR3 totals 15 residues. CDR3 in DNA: TGTGCCAGCAGCCTTACAAGGGACCCTGGAAACACCATATATTTT. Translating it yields CASSLTRDPGNTIYF.